The 13 T cell receptor beta chains below come from one sample, sequenced in a study of beta chain features in type 1 diabetes. General study points: For Type 1 diabetes patients, all four CD4+ subsets carried TCRB CDR3s that were moderately but significantly shorter.

Antigen specificity for these receptors is unknown. Expressed TCRB transcripts were sequenced because the isolated RNA had all been reverse transcribed beforehand. Sequenced by immunoSEQ multiplex PCR; TCRdb stores in-frame clones only, minus some. Among approximately 52,000 clones listed, under 75% were seen once. Sequencing was carried out using stem cell memory CD4+ T cells from blood. The origin of the receptors is a woman aged 25 to 39 with type 1 diabetes.

The chain joins TRBV6-1 to TRBJ2-7; a possible D gene is TRBD2 (5 bases). Trimming removed 6 bases at V and 5 bases at J, with 20 bases between. Germline V gene lookup returns CDR1 MNHNS and CDR2 SASEGT. The CDR3 is 15 residues long. The CDR3, as DNA: TGTGCCAGCAGCGCCCGCGAGGGCCTCAGAAACGAGCAGTACTTC. Its protein is CASSAREGLRNEQYF.

The chain links TRBV29-1 to TRBJ2-3; D is possibly TRBD2 (5 bases). V was shortened by 6 bases and J by 1 base, with 11 bases between the two germline ends. The CDR3 covers 13 residues. CDR1 is SQVTM and CDR2 is ANQGSEA in the germline V gene. The CDR3: CSVLRAGTDTQYF. The DNA of the CDR3 is TGCAGCGTCCTGAGGGCCGGCACAGATACGCAGTATTTT.

This clone has more than one count but fewer than ten. The chain has TRBV30 and TRBJ1-3, with 9 bases identical to TRBD1. V was clipped by 1 base and J by 9 bases; unmatched bases: 4. CDR1 is GTSNPN, CDR2 SVGIG, per germline (reference sequence). This CDR3 spans 13 amino acids. This chain's CDR3 is CAWSGGTGRTIYF. The DNA of the CDR3 is TGTGCCTGGAGTGGGGGGACAGGGCGCACCATATATTTT. The entire variable domain, with the rest obtained from reference TRBV30 and TRBJ1-3, is as follows: SQTIHQWPATLVQPVGSPLSLECTVEGTSNPNLYWYRQAAGRGLQLLFYSVGIGQISSEVPQNLSASRPQDRQFILSSKKLLLSDSGFYLCAWSGGTGRTIYFGEGSWLTVV.

The V and J genes are TRBV18 and TRBJ1-3; D gene unclear. The CDR3 consists of 14 residues. The V gene's germline CDR1 is KGHSH and CDR2 LQKENI. V lost 1 base and J lost 6, with 10 bases in between. CDR3: CASSPRTDLNTIYF. The CDR3 region has the DNA TGTGCCAGCTCACCACGAACAGATCTAAACACCATATATTTT.

This sequence joins TRBV5-4 and TRBJ2-7; no clear D. V lost 1 base to trimming and J lost 13 bases, with 12 bases between them. CDR1 is SGHNT and CDR2 is YYREEE in the germline V gene (reference sequence). The CDR3 is made up of 11 amino acids. DNA for the CDR3: TGTGCCAGCAGCTTGAGCCCCCTCCACTACTTC. This gives the protein CASSLSPLHYF.

The chain combines TRBV7-2 with TRBJ2-7; D gene unclear. V lost 3 bases, J lost 5 bases, and 14 bases lay in between. This CDR3 region has 14 residues. CDR1 is SGHTA and CDR2 is FQGNSA in the germline V gene. CDR3 sequence reads: CASSLFPLQNEQYF. The CDR3 coding sequence is TGTGCCAGCAGCTTGTTCCCCTTACAGAACGAGCAGTACTTC.

The CDR3 DNA reads as TGTGCCACCAGCCGGGACAGCACCGGGGAGCTGTTTTTT. Translation gives CATSRDSTGELFF. The rearrangement uses TRBV15 and TRBJ2-2; 7 bases align to TRBD1. Germline assignment: CDR1 LNHNV and CDR2 YYDKDF (reference sequence). This CDR3 is 13 amino acids long. Trimming at V came to 5 bases and at J to 4 bases, leaving 1 base not matched to a gene.

V is TRBV18 and J is TRBJ2-5; TRBD1 matches 8 bases. This CDR3 has 14 residues. Germline V gene lookup returns CDR1 KGHSH and CDR2 LQKENI. V was clipped by 3 bases and J by 4 bases; unmatched bases: 4. The CDR3 loop reads CASSPDRVGETQYF. The CDR3 nucleotides are TGTGCCAGCTCACCGGACAGGGTAGGAGAGACCCAGTACTTC.

This chain joins TRBV28 and TRBJ2-2, with 8 bases matching TRBD1. V trimming: 10 bases; J trimming: 1 base; junction bases outside the gene matches: 2. This CDR3 is built from 13 residues. CDR1 and CDR2 (germline): MDHEN, SYDVKM. CDR3 DNA sequence: TGTGCCACAGACAGGGGGAACACCGGGGAGCTGTTTTTT. Translation gives CATDRGNTGELFF.

The J gene is TRBJ2-1, the V gene TRBV19; D possibly corresponds to TRBD2 (6 bases). Germline V gene data show CDR1 as LNHDA and CDR2 as SQIVND (reference sequence). The CDR3 length is 16 residues. The germline V and J ends were trimmed by 3 bases and 6 bases, with 18 bases remaining between them. The CDR3, as DNA: TGTGCCAGTAGTATGGGGCGACTAGTCGGAGTCAATGAGCAGTTCTTC. Translation gives CASSMGRLVGVNEQFF.

This clone was picked up a small number of times. The gene calls are TRBV7-9 and TRBJ2-1; 10 bases fit TRBD2. The CDR3 consists of 16 residues. CDR1 is SEHNR and CDR2 is FQNEAQ in the germline V gene (reference sequence). V shed 4 bases and J 5 bases; nucleotides not matched to a gene: 8. CDR3 protein: CASSWASGSLNNEQFF. CDR3 bases: TGTGCCAGCAGCTGGGCTAGCGGGAGCCTAAACAATGAGCAGTTCTTC.

The chain combines TRBV6-5 with TRBJ1-2, with D perhaps TRBD1 (5 bases). There are 13 residues in the CDR3. V gave up 6 bases and J gave up 7 bases, with 15 bases separating them. The germline CDR1 and CDR2 sequences are MNHEY and SVGAGI. The DNA for the CDR3 is TGTGCCAGCAGCCGAGAAGGGGCGCGTGGCTACACCTTC. Translating gives CASSREGARGYTF.

The chain combines TRBV9 with TRBJ2-1; TRBD2 agrees at 7 bases. This CDR3 has 17 residues. Germline V gene sequence: CDR1 SGDLS, CDR2 YYNGEE. V shed 0 bases, J shed 4 bases, and the junction held 10 bases outside the gene matches. The CDR3 spells CASSVAPGGRIYNEQFF. CDR3 DNA: TGTGCCAGCAGCGTAGCACCGGGAGGAAGGATTTACAATGAGCAGTTCTTC.